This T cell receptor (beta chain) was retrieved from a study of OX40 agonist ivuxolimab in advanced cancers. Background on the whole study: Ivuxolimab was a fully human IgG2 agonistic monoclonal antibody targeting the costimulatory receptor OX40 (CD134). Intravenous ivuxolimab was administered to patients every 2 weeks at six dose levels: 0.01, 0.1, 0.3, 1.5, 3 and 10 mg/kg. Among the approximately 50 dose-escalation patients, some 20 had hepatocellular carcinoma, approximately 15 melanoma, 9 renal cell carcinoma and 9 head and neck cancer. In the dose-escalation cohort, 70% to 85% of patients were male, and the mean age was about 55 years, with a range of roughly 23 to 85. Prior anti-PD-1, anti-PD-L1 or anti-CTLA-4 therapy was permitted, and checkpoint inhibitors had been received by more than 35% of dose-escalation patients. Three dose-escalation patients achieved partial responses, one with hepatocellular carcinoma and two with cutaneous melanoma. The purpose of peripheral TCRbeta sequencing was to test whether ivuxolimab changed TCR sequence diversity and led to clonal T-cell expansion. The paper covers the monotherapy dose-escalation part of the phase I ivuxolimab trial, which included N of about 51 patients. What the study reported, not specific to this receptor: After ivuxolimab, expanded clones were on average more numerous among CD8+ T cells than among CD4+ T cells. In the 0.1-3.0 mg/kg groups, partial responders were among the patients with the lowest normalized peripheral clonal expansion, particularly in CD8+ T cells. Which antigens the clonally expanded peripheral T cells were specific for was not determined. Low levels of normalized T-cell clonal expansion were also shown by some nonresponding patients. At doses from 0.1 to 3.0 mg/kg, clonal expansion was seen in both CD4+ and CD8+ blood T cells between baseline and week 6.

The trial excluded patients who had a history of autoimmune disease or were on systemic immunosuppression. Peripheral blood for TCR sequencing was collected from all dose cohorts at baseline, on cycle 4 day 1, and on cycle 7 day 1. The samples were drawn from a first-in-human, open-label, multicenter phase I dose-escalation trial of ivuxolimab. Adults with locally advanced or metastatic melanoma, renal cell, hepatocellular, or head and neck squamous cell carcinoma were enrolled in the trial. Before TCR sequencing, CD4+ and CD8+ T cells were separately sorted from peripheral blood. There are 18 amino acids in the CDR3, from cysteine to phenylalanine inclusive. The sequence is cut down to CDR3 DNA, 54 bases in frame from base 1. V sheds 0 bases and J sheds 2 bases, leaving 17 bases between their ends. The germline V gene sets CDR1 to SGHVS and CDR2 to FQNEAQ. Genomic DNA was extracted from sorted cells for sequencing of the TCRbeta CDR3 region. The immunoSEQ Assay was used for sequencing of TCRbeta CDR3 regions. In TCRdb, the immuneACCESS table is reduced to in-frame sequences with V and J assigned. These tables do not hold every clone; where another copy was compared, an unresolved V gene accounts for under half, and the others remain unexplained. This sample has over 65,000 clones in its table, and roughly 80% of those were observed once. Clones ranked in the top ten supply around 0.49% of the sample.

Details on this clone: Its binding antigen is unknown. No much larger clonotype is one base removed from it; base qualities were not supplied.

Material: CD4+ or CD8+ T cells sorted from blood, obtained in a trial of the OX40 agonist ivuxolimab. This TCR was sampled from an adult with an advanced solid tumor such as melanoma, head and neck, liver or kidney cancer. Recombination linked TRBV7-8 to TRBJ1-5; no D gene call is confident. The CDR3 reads CASSLAVSGPGGNQPQHF. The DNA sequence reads TGTGCCAGCAGCTTAGCAGTCTCAGGCCCAGGCGGCAATCAGCCCCAGCATTTT.